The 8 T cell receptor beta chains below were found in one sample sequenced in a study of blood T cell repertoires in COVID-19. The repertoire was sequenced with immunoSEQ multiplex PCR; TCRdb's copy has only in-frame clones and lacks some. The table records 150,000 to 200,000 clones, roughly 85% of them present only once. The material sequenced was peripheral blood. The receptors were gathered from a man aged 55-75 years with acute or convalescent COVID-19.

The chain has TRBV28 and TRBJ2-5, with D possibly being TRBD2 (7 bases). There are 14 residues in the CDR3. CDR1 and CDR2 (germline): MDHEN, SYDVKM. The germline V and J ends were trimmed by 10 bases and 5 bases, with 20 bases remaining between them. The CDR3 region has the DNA TGTGCCACCACTAGGGGGGGGTTGAGTGAGACCCAGTACTTC. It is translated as CATTRGGLSETQYF.

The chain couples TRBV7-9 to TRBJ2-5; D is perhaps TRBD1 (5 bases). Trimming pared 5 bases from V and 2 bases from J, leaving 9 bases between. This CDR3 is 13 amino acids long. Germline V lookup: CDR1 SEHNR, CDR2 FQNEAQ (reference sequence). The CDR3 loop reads CASSPDIQETQYF. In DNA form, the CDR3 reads TGTGCCAGCAGCCCGGACATTCAAGAGACCCAGTACTTC.

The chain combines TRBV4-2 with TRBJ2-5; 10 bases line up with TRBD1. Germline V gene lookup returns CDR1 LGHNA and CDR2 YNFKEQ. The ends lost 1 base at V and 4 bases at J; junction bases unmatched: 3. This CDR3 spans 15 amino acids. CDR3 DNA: TGTGCCAGCAGCCAAGGACAGGGGGCAAGAGAGACCCAGTACTTC. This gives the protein CASSQGQGARETQYF.

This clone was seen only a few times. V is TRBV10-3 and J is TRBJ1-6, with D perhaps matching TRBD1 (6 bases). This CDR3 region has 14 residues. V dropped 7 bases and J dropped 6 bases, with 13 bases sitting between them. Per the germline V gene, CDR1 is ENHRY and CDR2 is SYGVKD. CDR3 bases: TGTGCCATCAAAGCCAGGGACACTAATTCACCCCTCCACTTT. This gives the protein CAIKARDTNSPLHF.

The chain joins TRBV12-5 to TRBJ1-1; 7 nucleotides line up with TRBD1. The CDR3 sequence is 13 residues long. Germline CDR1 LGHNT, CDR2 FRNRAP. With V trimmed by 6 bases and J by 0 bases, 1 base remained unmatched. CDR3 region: CASGTGVNTEAFF. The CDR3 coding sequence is TGTGCTAGTGGAACAGGGGTGAACACTGAAGCTTTCTTT.

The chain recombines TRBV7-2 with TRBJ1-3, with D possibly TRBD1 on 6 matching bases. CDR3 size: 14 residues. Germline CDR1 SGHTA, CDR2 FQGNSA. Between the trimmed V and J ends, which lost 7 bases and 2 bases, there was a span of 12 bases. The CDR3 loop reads CASKVQGAGNTIYF. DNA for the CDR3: TGTGCCAGCAAAGTACAGGGCGCTGGAAACACCATATATTTT. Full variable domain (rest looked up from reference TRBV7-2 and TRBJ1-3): GAGVSQSPSNKVTEKGKDVELRCDPISGHTALYWYRQSLGQGLEFLIYFQGNSAPDKSGLPSDRFSAERTGGSVSTLTIQRTQQEDSAVYLCASKVQGAGNTIYFGEGSWLTVV.

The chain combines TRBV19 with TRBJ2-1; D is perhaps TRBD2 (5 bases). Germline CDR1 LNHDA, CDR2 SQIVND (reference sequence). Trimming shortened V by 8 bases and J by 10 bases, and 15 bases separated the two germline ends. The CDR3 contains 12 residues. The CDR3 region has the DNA TGTGCCAGTGGTGTGACTCCGGGGGAGCAGTTCTTC. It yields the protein CASGVTPGEQFF.

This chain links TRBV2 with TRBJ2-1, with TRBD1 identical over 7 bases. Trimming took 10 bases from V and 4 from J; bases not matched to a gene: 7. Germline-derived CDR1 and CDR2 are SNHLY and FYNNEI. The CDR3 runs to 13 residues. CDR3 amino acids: CATAGTAYNEQFF. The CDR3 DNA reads TGTGCCACCGCCGGGACAGCTTACAATGAGCAGTTCTTC.